This record concerns one T cell receptor beta chain sequence. The V gene lost 4 bases and the J gene lost 2 bases, with 15 bases spanning the gap. This CDR3 has 15 residues. CDR1 is SNHLY, CDR2 FYNNEI, per germline. These data are taken from a study of T cells after yellow fever vaccination. In making TCR cDNA, 5'RACE template switching added a universal primer site and UMIs to it. MiXCR, run by TCRdb on the 5' RACE reads, gives a single entry per CDR3 protein. The sample has 350,000 to 550,000 distinct CDR3 sequences; 18% are singletons. The chain carries TRBV2 and TRBJ2-7, with D perhaps matching TRBD1 (6 bases). Sequenced here: PBMCs, sampled before the yellow fever booster vaccination. This TCR derives from a man in his late teens or twenties who received the YFV17D yellow fever vaccine. The CDR3 DNA is TGTGCCAGCAGTGCCCGACCAGGGGTCCCCTACGAGCAGTACGTC. This encodes CASSARPGVPYEQYV.